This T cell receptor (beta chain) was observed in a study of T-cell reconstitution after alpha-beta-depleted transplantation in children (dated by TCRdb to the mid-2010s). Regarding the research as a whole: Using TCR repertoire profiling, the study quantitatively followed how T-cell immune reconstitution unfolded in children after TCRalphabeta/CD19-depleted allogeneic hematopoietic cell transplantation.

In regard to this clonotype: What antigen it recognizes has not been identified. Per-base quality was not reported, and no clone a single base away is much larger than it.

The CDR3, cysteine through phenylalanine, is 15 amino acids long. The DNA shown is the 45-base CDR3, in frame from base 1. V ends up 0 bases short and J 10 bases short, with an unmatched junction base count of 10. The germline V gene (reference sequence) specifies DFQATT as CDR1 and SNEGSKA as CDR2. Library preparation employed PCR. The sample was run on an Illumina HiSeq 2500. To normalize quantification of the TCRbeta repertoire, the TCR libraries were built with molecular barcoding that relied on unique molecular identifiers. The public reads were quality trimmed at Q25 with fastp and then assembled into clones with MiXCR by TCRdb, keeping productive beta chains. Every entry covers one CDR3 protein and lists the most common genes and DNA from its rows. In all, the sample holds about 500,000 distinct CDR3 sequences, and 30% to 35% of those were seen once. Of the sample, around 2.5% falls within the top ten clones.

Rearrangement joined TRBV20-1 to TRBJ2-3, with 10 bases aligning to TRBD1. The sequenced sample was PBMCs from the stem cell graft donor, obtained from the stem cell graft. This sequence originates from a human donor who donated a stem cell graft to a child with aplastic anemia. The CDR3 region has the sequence CSARDQGTGVRAQYF. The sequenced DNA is TGCAGTGCTAGAGATCAAGGGACAGGGGTCAGGGCGCAGTATTTT.